Each of the 29 T cell receptor beta chains below was sequenced from the same sample in a study of T cells in Graves' hyperthyroidism and ophthalmopathy. Regions amplified from RNA transcripts were the TCR beta CDR3 regions. Using the HTBI primer set, a first-round RT-PCR was run on the TCR CDR3. MiXCR, applied by TCRdb to the multiplex PCR reads, yields one record per CDR3 protein. This table holds 350,000 to 400,000 distinct CDR3 sequences, more than 12% found once. Sequencing input: blood. The receptors come from a woman in her twenties or thirties with Graves' hyperthyroidism.

This clonotype was counted ten times or more. CDR3 protein: CASSLKGLSTDTQYF. The CDR3 DNA follows: TGTGCCAGCAGTTTGAAGGGCTTAAGCACAGATACGCAGTATTTT. The chain is built from TRBV12-3 or TRBV12-4 and TRBJ2-3; D remains unclear. V dropped 3 bases and J dropped 0 bases, with 10 bases sitting between them. This CDR3 has 15 amino acids.

On this clonotype itself: Being one base from a much bigger clone, this may be a read error. J is TRBJ1-2 and V is TRBV11-2; D gene uncertain. From germline, CDR1 is SGHAT and CDR2 FQNNGV. Trimming took 4 bases from V and 5 from J, leaving 8 bases between them. The CDR3 extends over 12 amino acids. CDR3 protein: CASSSPLYGYTF. The DNA for the CDR3 is TGTGCCAGCAGCTCTCCACTTTATGGCTACACCTTC.

This clonotype showed up just a few times. The V call is TRBV6-1, the J call TRBJ2-7, with 7 bases lining up with TRBD1. Unmatched junction bases numbered 4, after V lost 6 bases and J lost 2 bases. The germline gives CDR1 MNHNS, CDR2 SASEGT. The CDR3 runs 13 residues. The CDR3: CASRLGGTYEQYF. In DNA, the CDR3 is TGTGCCAGCAGATTAGGGGGCACCTACGAGCAGTACTTC.

This chain joins TRBV7-8 and TRBJ2-3, with 7 bases aligning to TRBD2. The CDR3 length is 17 residues. V was pared by 0 bases and J by 3 bases, with 9 bases of the junction left unmatched. Per the germline V gene, CDR1 is SGHVS and CDR2 is FQNEAQ. In DNA form, the CDR3 reads TGTGCCAGCAGCTTAGCGCTCGGGGGAGGGTGGACAGATACGCAGTATTTT. It encodes CASSLALGGGWTDTQYF.

CDR3 region: CASSPNRATNEKLFF. The CDR3 DNA is TGTGCCAGCAGCCCTAACAGGGCAACTAATGAAAAACTGTTTTTT. The chain links TRBV7-9 to TRBJ1-4; TRBD1 might be the D (6 bases). V was shortened by 5 bases and J by 0 bases, with 10 bases between the two germline ends. This CDR3 is built from 15 residues. From germline, CDR1 is SEHNR and CDR2 FQNEAQ (reference sequence).

This clonotype was detected a few times. A junction boundary mismatches the germline segment, possibly from a read error. The gene calls are TRBV24-1 and TRBJ2-2, with D unclear. Germline assignment: CDR1 KGHDR and CDR2 SFDVKD. The CDR3 sequence is 12 residues long. The CDR3 reads CATRDLSGELFF. In DNA form, the CDR3 reads TGTGCCACCAGGGATTTGTCCGGGGAGCTGTTTTTT.

This clonotype was seen a handful of times. The gene calls are TRBV29-1 and TRBJ2-3; the match to TRBD2 covers 9 bases. Trimming cost V 5 bases and J 5 bases; bases outside gene matches: 20. This CDR3 contains 18 residues. Germline V gives CDR1 SQVTM, CDR2 ANQGSEA. CDR3 region: CSVPRRGGRGREGDTQYF. In DNA form, the CDR3 reads TGCAGCGTTCCGAGAAGGGGGGGTCGCGGGAGGGAGGGAGATACGCAGTATTTT.

This clonotype has ten or more counts. The chain is built from TRBV6-1 and TRBJ1-1, with a weak D call TRBD1 (6 bases). CDR1 MNHNS and CDR2 SASEGT come from the germline V gene. Trimming cost V 4 bases and J 0 bases, with 15 bases left between them. The CDR3 has 16 amino acids. CDR3 DNA sequence: TGTGCCAGCAGTGTGGGGACATCGACTATGAACACTGAAGCTTTCTTT. Amino acid sequence: CASSVGTSTMNTEAFF.

This clonotype was observed a handful of times. This sequence joins TRBV27 and TRBJ1-5; D unclear. V was pared by 4 bases and J by 2 bases, with 12 bases between. The CDR3 sequence is 15 residues long. Germline V gene lookup returns CDR1 MNHEY and CDR2 SMNVEV (reference sequence). In nucleotides, the CDR3 is TGTGCCAGCAGTTATGGCAGTTCCCGCAATCAGCCCCAGCATTTT. Translation gives CASSYGSSRNQPQHF.

This clonotype came up once. The chain uses TRBV19 and TRBJ2-1; TRBD1 aligns across 8 bases. The CDR3 runs to 15 residues. J was trimmed by 4 bases and V by 9 bases; bases with no gene match: 11. In germline, CDR1 is LNHDA, CDR2 SQIVND (reference sequence). This CDR3 reads CASQTGTGVYNEQFF. In DNA, the CDR3 is TGTGCCAGCCAGACTGGGACAGGAGTTTACAATGAGCAGTTCTTC.

In the case of this clonotype: A much bigger clone sits one base away, suggesting this may be a read error. This chain uses TRBV27 with TRBJ1-1; D is unresolved. V lost 1 base and J 3 bases, leaving 27 bases between the germline ends. The CDR3 extends over 20 amino acids. Germline V gene lookup returns CDR1 MNHEY and CDR2 SMNVEV (reference sequence). The CDR3 DNA follows: TGTGCCAGCAGTTTATTAGTTTTGGTTCCGGGGTGGGATGGCGACACTGAAGCTTTCTTT. Translated: CASSLLVLVPGWDGDTEAFF.

Worth noting for this clonotype: At one of its ends the junction is not consistent with the germline gene, which may arise from a read error. The chain joins TRBV5-6 to TRBJ2-5; 7 bases are a match to TRBD1. This CDR3 contains 11 residues. The germline V gene encodes CDR1 SGHDT and CDR2 YYEEEE. DNA of the CDR3: TGTGCCAGCAGGGGACAGAGGGCCTGGGACTTC. Translating gives CASRGQRAWDF.

In this sample, this clonotype turned up a few times. The rearrangement joins TRBV20-1 to TRBJ1-2; 10 bases fit TRBD1. CDR1 is DFQATT, CDR2 SNEGSKA, per germline (reference sequence). The CDR3 totals 16 residues. V was clipped by 0 bases and J by 6 bases; unmatched bases: 10. The CDR3 DNA sequence: TGCAGTGCTAGAGATCTCCGACAGGGGGCAAGTGATGGCTACACCTTC. Translated: CSARDLRQGASDGYTF.

This clonotype was observed at least ten times. In nucleotides, the CDR3 is TGTGCCAGCAGTTCGGGGAATGAAAAACTGTTTTTT. Encoded protein: CASSSGNEKLFF. The gene calls are TRBV12-3 or TRBV12-4 and TRBJ1-4; unclear D gene. With 4 bases removed from V and 5 bases from J, the gap between germline ends came to 5 bases. The CDR3 runs to 12 residues.

This clonotype was counted ten times or more. The rearrangement links TRBV2 to TRBJ2-3, with 8 bases matching TRBD2. The CDR3 runs 17 residues. Unmatched junction bases numbered 16, after V lost 7 bases and J lost 4 bases. Germline values: CDR1 SNHLY, CDR2 FYNNEI. CDR3 DNA sequence: TGTGCCAGCATTGGAGCGGGAGTAGGGTCTTTCGCAGATACGCAGTATTTT. Translation: CASIGAGVGSFADTQYF.

The chain links TRBV5-6 to TRBJ1-2; D not resolved. Trimming left V 0 bases short and J 4 bases short, with 7 bases between. This CDR3 has 13 amino acids. CDR1 and CDR2 (germline): SGHDT, YYEEEE. The CDR3 DNA sequence: TGTGCCAGCAGCTTGGGGGCTGGCTATGGCTACACCTTC. It yields the protein CASSLGAGYGYTF. Together with reference TRBV5-6 and TRBJ1-2, the CDR3 gives the full variable domain: DAGVTQSPTHLIKTRGQQVTLRCSPKSGHDTVSWYQQALGQGPQFIFQYYEEEERQRGNFPDRFSGHQFPNYSSELNVNALLLGDSALYLCASSLGAGYGYTFGSGTRLTVV.

In its sample, this clonotype was seen many times. This chain uses TRBV12-3 or TRBV12-4 with TRBJ1-1; D remains ambiguous. The CDR3 totals 13 residues. V lost 5 bases and J lost 6, with 13 bases in between. CDR3 coding DNA: TGTGCCAGCAGTCCCATACATGGCGCTGAAGCTTTCTTT. It encodes CASSPIHGAEAFF.

The chain links TRBV18 to TRBJ2-2; D unresolved. V lost 3 bases and J lost 4, with 12 bases in between. The CDR3 is 15 residues long. Looked up from germline, CDR1 is KGHSH and CDR2 is LQKENI. This CDR3 is CASSPPGKPTGELFF. CDR3 bases: TGTGCCAGCTCACCGCCCGGCAAACCCACCGGGGAGCTGTTTTTT. The variable domain in full, with the rest retrieved from reference TRBV18 and TRBJ2-2, is NAGVMQNPRHLVRRRGQEARLRCSPMKGHSHVYWYRQLPEEGLKFMVYLQKENIIDESGMPKERFSAEFPKEGPSILRIQQVVRGDSAAYFCASSPPGKPTGELFFGEGSRLTVL.

This clonotype was counted many times. The rearrangement joins TRBV18 to TRBJ2-1; D is unclear. Trimming removed 3 bases at V and 2 bases at J, with 11 bases between. The CDR3 is made up of 15 amino acids. CDR1 is KGHSH and CDR2 is LQKENI in the germline V gene. CDR3 protein: CASSPRQSPYNEQFF. In DNA form, the CDR3 reads TGTGCCAGCTCACCCCGGCAGAGCCCCTACAATGAGCAGTTCTTC.

This clonotype has at least ten counts. The V and J genes are TRBV20-1 and TRBJ2-1, with 10 bases fitting TRBD1. This CDR3 is built from 15 residues. CDR1 DFQATT and CDR2 SNEGSKA come from the germline V gene (reference sequence). The junction had 3 bases not matched to a gene; V was cut back by 0 bases and J by 4 bases. The CDR3 is CSARDPGQGYNEQFF. CDR3 DNA: TGCAGTGCTAGAGACCCGGGACAGGGGTACAATGAGCAGTTCTTC.

This clonotype was detected ten times or more. V and J are TRBV30 and TRBJ2-1; 13 bases are shared with TRBD2. Germline lookup yields CDR1 GTSNPN and CDR2 SVGIG (reference sequence). The length of the CDR3 is 18 residues. V shed 3 bases and J 6 bases; nucleotides not matched to a gene: 14. CDR3 amino acids: CAWSGYEAGTSGINEQFF. In nucleotides, the CDR3 is TGTGCCTGGAGCGGCTATGAAGCCGGGACTAGCGGGATCAATGAGCAGTTCTTC.

Many counts were recorded for this clonotype. J is TRBJ1-2 and V is TRBV27, with TRBD1 matching 10 bases. J was trimmed by 6 bases and V by 0 bases; bases with no gene match: 4. This CDR3 is 15 amino acids long. CDR1 and CDR2 (germline): MNHEY, SMNVEV (reference sequence). CDR3: CASSLSRTGGNGYTF. CDR3 DNA sequence: TGTGCCAGCAGTTTATCCCGGACAGGGGGAAATGGCTACACCTTC.

This clonotype has a count of ten or more. The rearrangement links TRBV18 to TRBJ2-5; tentatively, D is TRBD1 or TRBD2 (7 bases each). The CDR3 has 12 amino acids. Trimming took off 4 bases at V and 9 bases at J, with 12 bases between the two ends. Germline V gene lookup returns CDR1 KGHSH and CDR2 LQKENI. The CDR3 loop is CASSREGAAQYF. In DNA form, the CDR3 reads TGTGCCAGCTCACGGGAGGGGGCGGCCCAGTACTTC.

This clonotype was picked up many times. Sequence at one end of the junction differs from germline and may be a read error. The rearrangement links TRBV10-1 to TRBJ2-3; D not resolved. The CDR3 covers 12 residues. CDR1 WNHNN and CDR2 SYGVQD come from the germline V gene (reference sequence). The CDR3 sequence: CASSAGGDTQYF. DNA for the CDR3: TGTGCCAGCAGTGCCGGCGGAGATACGCAGTATTTT.

This clonotype came up many times. The chain carries TRBV6-2 or TRBV6-3 and TRBJ2-7; 8 bases are shared with TRBD1. The CDR3 is 13 amino acids. Unmatched junction bases numbered 9, after V lost 10 bases and J lost 4 bases. Germline-derived CDR1 and CDR2 are MNHEY and SVGEGT. The CDR3 spells CATLRTGKYEQYF. The CDR3 DNA reads TGTGCCACGCTCCGGACAGGGAAATACGAGCAGTACTTC.

This clonotype was detected a few times. The chain links TRBV3-1 to TRBJ2-3, with D maybe TRBD2 (5 bases). The CDR3 has 16 residues. V was pared by 3 bases and J by 0 bases, with 13 bases between. In germline, CDR1 is LGHDT, CDR2 YNNKEL (reference sequence). The CDR3 protein is CASSQASGKSTDTQYF. The CDR3, as DNA: TGTGCCAGCAGCCAGGCCAGCGGCAAGAGCACAGATACGCAGTATTTT.

This clonotype was counted between two and nine times. The V call is TRBV4-1, the J call TRBJ1-2; D is uncertain. This CDR3 has 18 amino acids. The germline V gene has CDR1 MGHRA and CDR2 YSYEKL. V was cut by 3 bases and J by 1 base, with 21 bases left in between. The CDR3 coding sequence is TGCGCCAGCAGCCACCATCCCCCAACCCAGGATATTAACTATGGCTACACCTTC. This sequence encodes CASSHHPPTQDINYGYTF.

This clonotype came up many times. V gene TRBV5-5 combines with J gene TRBJ1-6; TRBD1 aligns across 7 bases. Trimming took 0 bases from V and 5 from J; bases not matched to a gene: 2. CDR3 length: 15 residues. Germline assignment: CDR1 SGHKS and CDR2 YYEKEE (reference sequence). CDR3 bases: TGTGCCAGCAGCTTGGAGGGGACAGATAATTCACCCCTCCACTTT. Encoded protein: CASSLEGTDNSPLHF.

In this sample, this clonotype turned up many times. The chain has TRBV12-3 or TRBV12-4 and TRBJ2-1; possible D gene TRBD2, 5 bases. The CDR3 has 14 amino acids. The ends were cut back, 0 bases at V and 8 bases at J, with 11 bases in the middle. This CDR3 reads CASSLALVGDEQFF. The CDR3 DNA sequence: TGTGCCAGCAGTTTAGCGCTGGTCGGGGATGAGCAGTTCTTC.